The sequence of this TCR beta chain was determined in a study of T cell responses to AZD1222 COVID-19 vaccine. The study, taken as a whole, reports: The donor cohort was predominantly white British with a female majority, and clonal diversity may have been underestimated. Baseline seropositivity characterized only six AZD1222 recipients.

Remarks on this clone: Antigen specificity is unknown.

The J segment lost 8 bases and the V segment lost 1 base, leaving 1 base of the junction unmatched. This CDR3 comprises 14 residues. The germline V gene encodes CDR1 LGHDT and CDR2 YNNKEL (reference sequence). Combined were second doses at about 4 or about 12 weeks. The method was immunoSEQ multiplex PCR; TCRdb's version includes in-frame clones alone and lacks a portion of them. This table holds approximately 150,000 clones, roughly 86% found once. The TCR comes from an adult who received the AZD1222 COVID-19 vaccine. This material consisted of peripheral blood, taken 28 days after the second AZD1222 dose. V gene TRBV3-1 (or the pseudogene TRBV3-2) combines with J gene TRBJ1-6, with 8 bases matching TRBD1. The CDR3 DNA sequence: TGTGCCAGCAGCCAAGTACAGGGGGATTCACCCCTCCACTTT. Residues: CASSQVQGDSPLHF.